These 32 T cell receptor beta chains came from one sample sequenced in a study of a mutant IDH1 vaccine in newly diagnosed glioma. Time point in this sample: week 35, safety follow-up. In every dose of vaccine, 300 ug of mutant IDH1 20-mer peptide was given alongside topical imiquimod. Repertoires were generated with immunoSEQ multiplex PCR, while TCRdb's copy carries only in-frame clones and drops some. The top ten hold approximately 2.9% of the sample, which has 30,000 to 40,000 clones, about 80% seen once. Which antigens these TCRs recognize remains unknown. Specimen: PBMCs, collected from a glioma patient whose treatment included an IDH1 peptide vaccine. These receptors were obtained from a man aged 35 to 55 with glioma. Some clones in this sample may be carry-over from other donors' samples.

The chain joins TRBV5-5 to TRBJ2-7, with a tentative D call TRBD2 (5 bases). V gave up 2 bases and J gave up 3 bases, with 15 bases separating them. The germline gives CDR1 SGHKS, CDR2 YYEKEE (reference sequence). The CDR3 has 15 amino acids. CDR3 residues: CASSLVGSTNYEQYF. Written as DNA, the CDR3 is TGTGCCAGCAGCTTAGTTGGGAGTACGAACTACGAGCAGTACTTC.

This chain joins TRBV4-1 and TRBJ2-3, with D perhaps TRBD1 or TRBD2 (5 bases each). The CDR3 consists of 18 residues. In germline, CDR1 is MGHRA, CDR2 YSYEKL. V was shortened by 0 bases and J by 3 bases, with 19 bases between the two germline ends. The DNA of the CDR3 is TGCGCCAGCAGCCAAGATTGGGGCCGGGGAATGGGAACAGATACGCAGTATTTT. Its translation: CASSQDWGRGMGTDTQYF.

J is TRBJ2-7 and V is TRBV11-3; D call uncertain. In germline, CDR1 is SGHNT, CDR2 YENEEA. CDR3 length equals 13 residues. The ends were cut back, 1 base at V and 6 bases at J, with 10 bases in the middle. The CDR3 loop reads CASSLGVLGEQYF. CDR3 in DNA: TGTGCCAGCAGCTTAGGGGTGTTGGGCGAGCAGTACTTC.

This clone was detected only once. CDR3 amino acids: CASLGDHDEQYF. In DNA, the CDR3 is TGCGCCAGCTTGGGAGATCACGACGAGCAGTACTTC. The genes are TRBV5-1 and TRBJ2-7; a possible D gene is TRBD2 (5 bases). Trimming stripped 7 bases from V and 5 bases from J, with 13 bases between. Germline CDR1 is SGHRS and CDR2 is YFSETQ. The length of the CDR3 is 12 residues.

This chain links TRBV7-9 with TRBJ2-4; D not certain. The CDR3 sequence is 15 residues long. The V gene's germline CDR1 is SEHNR and CDR2 FQNEAQ (reference sequence). V lost 0 bases, J lost 0 bases, and 6 bases lay in between. The CDR3 loop reads CASSLAGLAKNIQYF. CDR3 bases: TGTGCCAGCAGCTTAGCGGGATTAGCCAAAAACATTCAGTACTTC.

This clone has a handful of counts. The CDR3 here is CASRQQGGSSYEQYF. CDR3 DNA: TGTGCCAGCAGACAACAGGGGGGCAGCTCCTACGAGCAGTACTTC. The chain carries TRBV6-6 and TRBJ2-7, with 8 bases lining up with TRBD1. The germline V gene has CDR1 MNHNY and CDR2 SVGAGI (reference sequence). V shed 6 bases and J 0 bases; nucleotides not matched to a gene: 7. This CDR3 has 15 amino acids.

The V call is TRBV6-6, the J call TRBJ1-6, with D hard to call. The CDR3 length is 14 residues. V lost 8 bases to trimming and J lost 4 bases, with 12 bases between them. Germline CDR1 and CDR2: MNHNY and SVGAGI (reference sequence). CDR3 sequence reads: CASHDILYNSPLHF. In nucleotides, the CDR3 is TGTGCCAGCCATGACATACTTTATAATTCACCCCTCCACTTT.

This clone was counted a single time. The chain combines TRBV5-6 with TRBJ1-3; D is ambiguous. The V gene lost 2 bases and the J gene lost 0 bases, with 9 bases spanning the gap. Looked up from germline, CDR1 is SGHDT and CDR2 is YYEEEE. The CDR3 length is 15 residues. Written as DNA, the CDR3 is TGTGCCAGCAGCTTTCCAGGCAACTCTGGAAACACCATATATTTT. It translates to CASSFPGNSGNTIYF.

V is TRBV6-5 and J is TRBJ1-5; D call uncertain. This CDR3 has 10 residues. V was clipped by 6 bases and J by 7 bases, with 4 bases between them. Germline V lookup: CDR1 MNHEY, CDR2 SVGAGI. CDR3 sequence (DNA): TGTGCCAGCAGGGTGCAGCCCCAGCATTTT. This gives the protein CASRVQPQHF.

V gene TRBV4-2 combines with J gene TRBJ2-7; D unresolved. The CDR3 has 18 amino acids. Per the germline V gene, CDR1 is LGHNA and CDR2 is YNFKEQ. The ends were cut back, 0 bases at V and 2 bases at J, with 20 bases in the middle. CDR3 sequence: CASSQDGELGSGAYEQYF. The CDR3 DNA reads TGTGCCAGCAGCCAAGATGGGGAACTGGGATCTGGGGCCTACGAGCAGTACTTC.

V gene TRBV4-2 combines with J gene TRBJ1-1; no definite D call. Per germline, CDR1 LGHNA and CDR2 YNFKEQ. CDR3 length: 16 amino acids. With 2 bases removed from V and 1 base from J, the gap between germline ends came to 14 bases. The CDR3, as DNA: TGTGCCAGCAGCCAACAAGACGCGAGACCGAACACTGAAGCTTTCTTT. It codes for CASSQQDARPNTEAFF.

The chain links TRBV29-1 to TRBJ1-1; D perhaps matches TRBD1 (6 bases). V was trimmed by 7 bases and J by 3 bases, leaving 12 bases between them. CDR1 is SQVTM, CDR2 ANQGSEA, per germline. The CDR3 has 12 residues. In DNA form, the CDR3 reads TGCAGCGCCAGCCCAGGGGACACTGAAGCTTTCTTT. It yields the protein CSASPGDTEAFF.

V gene TRBV5-1 combines with J gene TRBJ2-1; D may be TRBD1 (6 bases). The CDR3 spans 14 residues. V lost 6 bases to trimming and J lost 5 bases, with 15 bases between them. The germline V gene has CDR1 SGHRS and CDR2 YFSETQ. The CDR3 protein is CASTPNTGHNEQFF. As DNA, the CDR3 is TGCGCCAGCACCCCTAATACAGGGCACAATGAGCAGTTCTTC.

This chain uses TRBV27 with TRBJ2-7; a weak D match, TRBD2 (6 bases). V shed 2 bases and J shed 0 bases, with 17 bases lying between them. This CDR3 is 17 amino acids long. The germline V gene encodes CDR1 MNHEY and CDR2 SMNVEV (reference sequence). CDR3 protein: CASSLHWGTFSSYEQYF. As DNA, the CDR3 is TGTGCCAGCAGTTTACACTGGGGGACTTTTAGCTCCTACGAGCAGTACTTC.

The chain employs TRBV14 and TRBJ2-1; D not certain. Germline lookup yields CDR1 SGHDN and CDR2 FVKESK. The CDR3 covers 13 residues. V lost 4 bases, J lost 10 bases, and 14 bases lay in between. The CDR3 reads CASSRFVGQEQFF. The CDR3 DNA sequence: TGTGCCAGCAGCCGTTTCGTGGGCCAAGAGCAGTTCTTC.

The chain links TRBV4-2 to TRBJ1-6; TRBD1 aligns across 9 bases. Unmatched junction bases numbered 2, after V lost 4 bases and J lost 7 bases. Germline loops: CDR1 LGHNA, CDR2 YNFKEQ. This CDR3 comprises 14 residues. CDR3: CASSRDRENSPLHF. The CDR3 DNA reads as TGTGCCAGCAGCCGGGACAGGGAAAATTCACCCCTCCACTTT.

The chain links TRBV9 to TRBJ1-2; 8 bases map to TRBD1. This CDR3 contains 13 residues. Looked up from germline, CDR1 is SGDLS and CDR2 is YYNGEE. The trim removed 3 bases at V and 8 bases at J, leaving 6 bases unmatched. In DNA, the CDR3 is TGTGCCAGCAGCGCCCAGGGGGCAGGAGGCTACACCTTC. Translation gives CASSAQGAGGYTF.

The gene calls are TRBV6-5 and TRBJ1-3; maybe TRBD1 (6 bases). The CDR3 spans 13 residues. The ends were cut back, 6 bases at V and 0 bases at J, with 6 bases in the middle. Germline-derived CDR1 and CDR2 are MNHEY and SVGAGI. The CDR3 sequence: CASRTGSGNTIYF. The CDR3 DNA reads TGTGCCAGCAGGACAGGCTCTGGAAACACCATATATTTT.

This sequence joins TRBV19 and TRBJ1-1; D possibly corresponds to TRBD1 (5 bases). With 5 bases removed from V and 8 bases from J, the gap between germline ends came to 21 bases. Per the germline V gene, CDR1 is LNHDA and CDR2 is SQIVND (reference sequence). This CDR3 spans 15 amino acids. CDR3 DNA sequence: TGTGCCAGTAGTCCCCGGGGGTACATCCCACTAGAAGCTTTCTTT. Protein product: CASSPRGYIPLEAFF.

The V gene is TRBV5-4, the J gene TRBJ2-7; the D gene is possibly TRBD2 (6 bases). CDR1 and CDR2 from the germline V gene are SGHNT and YYREEE (reference sequence). With 3 bases removed from V and 3 bases from J, the gap between germline ends came to 22 bases. The length of the CDR3 is 17 residues. CDR3 bases: TGTGCCAGCAGCTCTGCTGTAGGCGGGGCTTACGACTACGAGCAGTACTTC. Encoded protein: CASSSAVGGAYDYEQYF.

This chain connects TRBV5-1 to TRBJ1-5; D is perhaps TRBD1 (6 bases). Germline V lookup: CDR1 SGHRS, CDR2 YFSETQ. The V end lost 2 bases, the J end lost 3 bases, and 9 bases lay between the germline ends. This CDR3 comprises 14 residues. This chain's CDR3 is CASSLAGANQPQHF. The CDR3 nucleotides are TGCGCCAGCAGCTTAGCGGGGGCCAATCAGCCCCAGCATTTT.

The V and J genes are TRBV6-1 and TRBJ1-3; D possibly corresponds to TRBD1 (5 bases). CDR1 and CDR2 (germline): MNHNS, SASEGT. The CDR3 length is 15 residues. The V end was cut by 6 bases, the J end by 8 bases, with 20 bases between. The CDR3 DNA reads TGTGCCAGCAGCATTTCCCGGGACGGGCGGTACACCATATATTTT. This encodes CASSISRDGRYTIYF.

The chain has TRBV19 and TRBJ1-4; a weak D match, TRBD1 (5 bases). The CDR3 contains 14 residues. Germline assignment: CDR1 LNHDA and CDR2 SQIVND (reference sequence). V was shortened by 3 bases and J by 7 bases, with 12 bases between the two germline ends. The CDR3 protein is CASSITGGTEKLFF. The DNA of the CDR3 is TGTGCCAGTAGTATTACTGGGGGGACTGAAAAACTGTTTTTT.

Written as DNA, the CDR3 is TGTGCCAGCAGCTCGCAATTAGGGACAGGTTTTGCTGAAGCTTTCTTT. Protein: CASSSQLGTGFAEAFF. J is TRBJ1-1 and V is TRBV11-2; 8 nucleotides agree with TRBD1. Germline lookup yields CDR1 SGHAT and CDR2 FQNNGV. V lost 4 bases and J lost 6; bases outside the gene matches: 13. This CDR3 is 16 amino acids long.

V and J are TRBV7-8 and TRBJ1-5, with a possible D match to TRBD1 (6 bases). This CDR3 is 14 amino acids long. Deletions cut 5 bases from V and 7 bases from J, with 15 bases between. The V gene's germline CDR1 is SGHVS and CDR2 FQNEAQ. The CDR3 loop reads CASSPTAGVQPQHF. Written as DNA, the CDR3 is TGTGCCAGCAGCCCAACGGCAGGGGTCCAGCCCCAGCATTTT.

This chain uses TRBV7-9 with TRBJ2-4; D is uncertain. V was pared by 4 bases and J by 3 bases, with 16 bases between. In germline, CDR1 is SEHNR, CDR2 FQNEAQ (reference sequence). This CDR3 contains 16 residues. Written as DNA, the CDR3 is TGTGCCAGCAGCTGGGCGTCCCAAAGGGACAAAAACATTCAGTACTTC. It translates to CASSWASQRDKNIQYF.

The chain combines TRBV30 with TRBJ2-5; D uncertain. Trimming removed 3 bases from V and 5 bases from J, with 13 bases in between. Germline loops: CDR1 GTSNPN, CDR2 SVGIG (reference sequence). The CDR3 has 13 residues. The CDR3 loop reads CAWRSTGWETQYF. CDR3 coding DNA: TGTGCCTGGAGATCGACCGGTTGGGAGACCCAGTACTTC.

The J gene is TRBJ1-2, the V gene TRBV19; TRBD1 might be the D (6 bases). V was trimmed by 4 bases and J by 10 bases, leaving 10 bases between them. This CDR3 has 11 amino acids. Germline V gives CDR1 LNHDA, CDR2 SQIVND (reference sequence). The CDR3 is CASSNGQFYTF. The CDR3 region has the DNA TGTGCCAGTAGTAACGGACAGTTCTACACCTTC.

This chain connects TRBV4-1 to TRBJ1-1; 9 bases map to TRBD1. Per germline, CDR1 MGHRA and CDR2 YSYEKL. The CDR3 runs to 20 residues. Trimming removed 4 bases from V and 5 bases from J; junction bases left unmatched: 23. CDR3 in amino acids: CASSPKRTGVGKRRGTEAFF. The CDR3, as DNA: TGCGCCAGCAGCCCTAAACGGACAGGGGTCGGTAAAAGGAGAGGGACTGAAGCTTTCTTT.

This clone occurred a few times. The chain joins TRBV5-1 to TRBJ2-5; D might be TRBD2 (5 bases). Trimming left V 7 bases short and J 2 bases short, with 15 bases between. CDR1 SGHRS and CDR2 YFSETQ come from the germline V gene. The CDR3 is 14 residues long. The CDR3 DNA reads as TGCGCCAGCTCCCGAATTGGACTGCAAGAGACCCAGTACTTC. It is translated as CASSRIGLQETQYF.

The chain uses TRBV28 and TRBJ2-3; D gene ambiguous. V was trimmed by 2 bases and J by 9 bases, leaving 6 bases between them. The CDR3 extends over 11 amino acids. Germline loops: CDR1 MDHEN, CDR2 SYDVKM. The CDR3 is CASSLTRTQYF. CDR3 bases: TGTGCCAGCAGTTTAACCCGGACGCAGTATTTT.

CDR3 sequence: CASRRLNTEAFF. The CDR3 nucleotides read TGTGCCAGCAGGAGGTTGAACACTGAAGCTTTCTTT. This sequence joins TRBV6-5 and TRBJ1-1; the D is unclear. Germline lookup yields CDR1 MNHEY and CDR2 SVGAGI. Trimming stripped 6 bases from V and 0 bases from J, with 5 bases between. This CDR3 is 12 amino acids long.